This TCR beta chain comes out of a study of molecular identifiers for immune sequencing clone quantification. Study results and limitations: Effector cells had over 98% of their molecules in clones above 20 RNA copies, while naive cells had under 1%.

In this sample, this clonotype turned up many times. Its antigen is as yet unknown. TCRdb re-called the PCR reads with MiXCR, one entry per CDR3 protein. Among a few hundred thousand distinct CDR3 sequences listed, about 22% were seen once. The specimen sequenced was naive CD8+ T cells from blood, with Jurkat cell RNA spiked in. The subset was: FACS-sorted CD8+CD4-CCR7+CD45RA+ naive T cells. The clonotype comes from a human donor in good health. Some libraries in this study had Jurkat cell RNA spiked in.

CDR3 nucleotide sequence: TGTGCCAGCAGTTTCTACAGCGGAGCTAACTATGGCTACACCTTC. Translated: CASSFYSGANYGYTF. The rearrangement links TRBV27 to TRBJ1-2; D not certain. This CDR3 region has 15 residues. The germline gives CDR1 MNHEY, CDR2 SMNVEV (reference sequence). With 3 bases removed from V and 0 bases from J, the gap between germline ends came to 11 bases.